This is a list of T cell receptor beta chains from one sample in a study of blood T cell repertoires in COVID-19. The data were produced by immunoSEQ multiplex PCR, yet TCRdb's version contains in-frame clones alone and is incomplete. The sample has about 270,000 clones, roughly 88% seen once; the top ten hold approximately 2.4%. The specimen was PBMCs or T cells enriched from blood (not recorded which). These receptor sequences come from a woman aged 40-49 years with acute COVID-19. The conserved cysteine and the conserved F or W are not part of the CDR3 here. The order of the fields is V gene, J gene, CDR3 protein.

TRBV7-9	TRBJ2-5	ASSLAGGHETQY
TRBV19	TRBJ2-7	ASKQVRQGTYEQY
TRBV15	TRBJ1-4	ATSRPHGGTNEKLF
TRBV24-1	TRBJ1-1	ATSATGTGLTEAF
TRBV6-5	TRBJ1-3	ASSYRTGAGNTIY
TRBV23-1	TRBJ2-7	ASSHITEYEQY
TRBV27	TRBJ2-3	ASNPTGPDTQY
TRBV2	TRBJ2-4	ASRGWDRGRY
TRBV18	TRBJ1-1	ASSPAGGATEAF
TRBV27	TRBJ2-1	ASRDLERGEQF
TRBV2	TRBJ2-7	ASRMTASYEQY
TRBV30	TRBJ1-4	AWSYGGSNEKLF
TRBV23-1	TRBJ2-1	ASSQTNETSGNRNEQF
TRBV6-6	TRBJ2-1	ASSPTPPSGGANEQF
TRBV28	TRBJ1-2	ASTHLDRRDGYT
TRBV30	TRBJ1-2	AWQTNRGHYGYT
TRBV5-6	TRBJ1-4	ASREAGESEKLF
TRBV19	TRBJ1-5	ASSPDRGSNQPQH
TRBV19	TRBJ1-3	ASKATGPGNTIY
TRBV5-8	TRBJ1-2	ASRREGYGYT
TRBV9	TRBJ1-1	ASSVVTGQSTEAF
TRBV5-4	TRBJ2-2	ASSGGTSGGTNTGELF
TRBV30	TRBJ2-5	AWTRHRGRETQY
TRBV7-9	TRBJ1-4	ASSSGQGPNEKLF
TRBV15	TRBJ1-2	ATSTYSGGRNYGYT
TRBV6-5	TRBJ2-7	ASSSTGGWVF
TRBV4-1	TRBJ1-2	ASSQGTGFGDGYT
TRBV15	TRBJ1-5	ATSRTGSNQPQH
TRBV19	TRBJ2-7	ASSLRDRGVYEQY
TRBV7-2	TRBJ2-7	ASSWGGSSYEQY
TRBV14	TRBJ2-1	ASSGTLYNEQF
TRBV18	TRBJ2-5	ASSQFTSSGVQETQY
TRBV18	TRBJ1-1	ASSPDRQGAEAF
TRBV6-5	TRBJ2-3	ASSYSSGTYTDTQY
TRBV7-2	TRBJ2-7	ASSWGQGYEQY
TRBV28	TRBJ2-7	ASSVGAGPYEQY
TRBV4-3	TRBJ1-3	ASSQLLSGQGFGNTIY